This T cell receptor (beta chain) was identified during a study of T-cell reconstitution after alpha-beta-depleted transplantation in children. For TCRbeta, the library was prepared with unique molecular identifiers. One entry per CDR3 protein, called by TCRdb with MiXCR from the PCR reads. Found here are 500,000 or so distinct CDR3 sequences, approximately 32% of them singletons; the top ten hold 2% to 3%. The source of this sequence is a human donor who donated a stem cell graft to a child with aplastic anemia. This specimen was PBMCs from the stem cell graft donor, taken from the stem cell graft.

The CDR3 DNA is TGCGCCAGCAGCTTGGCCGGGTTCAACGAGCAGTACTTC. This encodes CASSLAGFNEQYF. The chain employs TRBV5-1 and TRBJ2-7; D remains ambiguous. There are 13 residues in the CDR3. Germline assignment: CDR1 SGHRS and CDR2 YFSETQ. V lost 0 bases, J lost 5 bases, and 9 bases lay in between.